This TCR beta chain came from a study of T-cell memory formation after mild COVID-19. About the study: Each donor largely had its own TCR clusters.

This clonotype was counted a few times. Its cognate antigen is unknown. Barcoded TCR alpha and TCR beta cDNA libraries with UMIs came from 5'RACE using constant-segment primers. TCRdb called the 5' RACE reads again in MiXCR, with one record for every CDR3 protein. The sample has tens of thousands of distinct CDR3 sequences, about 6% seen once. General study findings and limits: Some clones that responded turned up in pre-infection memory, which suggests that cross-reactive memory joined in. Day 15 to 85 contractors were CD4/CD8 balanced; later expanders leaned CD4+.

The material sequenced was PBMCs or a T cell subset sorted from them (not recorded which). This clonotype originated in an adult who had mild COVID-19 (a few samples of this study predate the infection). Cell type and time point are not known.

The CDR3 here is CSVVPEVNTEAFF. The CDR3 nucleotides are TGCAGCGTTGTGCCAGAAGTGAACACTGAAGCTTTCTTT. This chain links TRBV29-1 with TRBJ1-1; D unclear. The CDR3 runs to 13 residues. Germline loops: CDR1 SQVTM, CDR2 ANQGSEA. Trimming took 4 bases from V and 0 from J, leaving 9 bases between them.